A single sample is the source of the 9 T cell receptor beta chains below, sequenced in a study of cytotoxic CD8 clonotypes in ibrutinib-treated CLL. Sequencing used immunoSEQ multiplex PCR; TCRdb keeps in-frame clones, though not all of them. The repertoire holds about 270,000 clones, 65% to 85% seen once, with around 6% in the top ten. The sequenced sample was PBMCs, obtained at disease progression, from a patient treated with ibrutinib. Source of these receptors: a human donor with chronic lymphocytic leukemia.

This clone came up a few times. This chain uses TRBV6-1 with TRBJ2-3; D not certain. The CDR3 has 13 amino acids. Germline-derived CDR1 and CDR2 are MNHNS and SASEGT. The ends were cut back, 6 bases at V and 6 bases at J, with 13 bases in the middle. The CDR3 spells CASSKNYPDTQYF. DNA for the CDR3: TGTGCCAGCAGCAAAAACTACCCGGATACGCAGTATTTT.

The chain has TRBV18 and TRBJ2-7; possibly TRBD1 for D (7 bases). V lost 5 bases, J lost 7 bases, and 18 bases lay in between. Germline values: CDR1 KGHSH, CDR2 LQKENI. The CDR3 sequence is 14 residues long. As DNA, the CDR3 is TGTGCCAGCTCAACAACCGGGAGACAGGGTGAGCAGTACTTC. It yields the protein CASSTTGRQGEQYF.

The CDR3 nucleotides are TGTGCCAGCAGTCCCGTGGGGTGGGACACCGGGGAGCTGTTTTTT. It translates to CASSPVGWDTGELFF. The chain uses TRBV6-5 and TRBJ2-2; no clear D gene. CDR1 and CDR2 (germline): MNHEY, SVGAGI. The CDR3 is made up of 15 amino acids. Trimming took 5 bases from V and 3 from J, leaving 13 bases between them.

The count of this clone is one. This chain links TRBV2 with TRBJ2-5, with D unresolved. Trimming stripped 2 bases from V and 5 bases from J, with 6 bases between. Germline CDR1 and CDR2: SNHLY and FYNNEI. The CDR3 has 12 residues. The CDR3 DNA sequence: TGTGCCAGCAGTGAAATCGTGGAGACCCAGTACTTC. Translated: CASSEIVETQYF.

This clone was detected a few times. The junction departs from the called germline gene at one end, perhaps through a read error. The V and J genes are TRBV7-9 and TRBJ2-5; D unclear. The CDR3 has 8 residues. Germline loops: CDR1 SEHNR, CDR2 FQNEAQ (reference sequence). The DNA of the CDR3 is TGTGCCAGCAGCTTGGTCCACTTC. Protein product: CASSLVHF.

This clone was counted between two and nine times. The gene calls are TRBV6-5 and TRBJ1-5; D perhaps matches TRBD1 (5 bases). CDR1 is MNHEY and CDR2 is SVGAGI in the germline V gene. V lost 6 bases to trimming and J lost 4 bases, with 7 bases between them. This CDR3 has 12 amino acids. The CDR3 reads CASRSGNQPQHF. Written as DNA, the CDR3 is TGTGCCAGCAGGTCAGGGAATCAGCCCCAGCATTTT.

The V and J genes are TRBV28 and TRBJ2-1, with D perhaps matching TRBD2 (6 bases). The CDR3 length is 16 residues. CDR1 is MDHEN, CDR2 SYDVKM, per germline. Trimming took 6 bases from V and 0 from J, leaving 15 bases between them. The DNA of the CDR3 is TGTGCCAGCAGGGCCCGCGGGGCCCACTCCTACAATGAGCAGTTCTTC. Residues: CASRARGAHSYNEQFF.

This chain links TRBV19 with TRBJ2-5; either TRBD1 or TRBD2 may fit D (5 bases each). The CDR3 contains 15 residues. Germline V gene sequence: CDR1 LNHDA, CDR2 SQIVND (reference sequence). V lost 1 base to trimming and J lost 1 base, with 10 bases between them. CDR3: CASSIAGSGQETQYF. The CDR3 nucleotides are TGTGCCAGTAGTATAGCAGGGAGCGGCCAAGAGACCCAGTACTTC.

A single count supports this clone. The V call is TRBV19, the J call TRBJ2-2; D call uncertain. The germline CDR1 and CDR2 sequences are LNHDA and SQIVND (reference sequence). The CDR3 is 13 residues long. V was cut by 6 bases and J by 9 bases, with 14 bases left in between. CDR3 DNA sequence: TGTGCCAGTAGAGTGCCTGGCATTCGGGAGCTGTTTTTT. Translation: CASRVPGIRELFF.